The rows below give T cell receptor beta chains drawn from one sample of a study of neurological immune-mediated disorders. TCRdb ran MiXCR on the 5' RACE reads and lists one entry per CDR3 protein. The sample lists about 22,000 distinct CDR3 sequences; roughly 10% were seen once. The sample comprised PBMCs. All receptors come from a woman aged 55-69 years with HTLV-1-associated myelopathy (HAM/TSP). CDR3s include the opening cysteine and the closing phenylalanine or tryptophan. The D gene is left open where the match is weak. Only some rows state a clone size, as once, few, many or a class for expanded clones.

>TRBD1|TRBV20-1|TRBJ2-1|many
CSASSRDRGIHNEQFF
TGCAGTGCAAGCAGTAGGGACAGGGGTATACACAATGAGCAGTTCTTC
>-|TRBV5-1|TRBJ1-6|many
CASSLAGSNSPLHF
TGCGCCAGCAGCTTGGCCGGCAGTAATTCACCCCTCCACTTT
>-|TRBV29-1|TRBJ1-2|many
CSVGVGDYGYTF
TGCAGCGTTGGGGTGGGGGACTATGGCTACACCTTC
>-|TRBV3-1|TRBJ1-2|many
CASSPGRGYTF
TGTGCCAGCAGCCCCGGTAGGGGCTACACCTTC
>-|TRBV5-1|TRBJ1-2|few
CASSLEQNYGYTF
TGCGCCAGCAGCTTGGAACAGAACTATGGCTACACCTTC
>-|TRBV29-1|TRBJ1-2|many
CSGRTSDHGYTF
TGCAGCGGACGGACCTCCGACCATGGCTACACCTTC
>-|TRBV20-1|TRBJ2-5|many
CSAQRGTETQYF
TGCAGTGCTCAGAGGGGGACGGAGACCCAGTACTTC
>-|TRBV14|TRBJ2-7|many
CASSQDRVGEQYF
TGTGCCAGCAGCCAAGATCGTGTGGGCGAGCAGTACTTC
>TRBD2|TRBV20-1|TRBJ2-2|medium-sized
CSAKPAGGPGGELFF
TGCAGTGCAAAGCCCGCGGGGGGGCCGGGCGGGGAGCTGTTTTTT
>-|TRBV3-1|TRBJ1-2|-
CASSQSAGADGYTF
TGTGCCAGCAGCCAATCGGCGGGGGCCGATGGCTACACCTTC
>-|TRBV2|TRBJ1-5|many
CASSDQGRRQPQHF
TGTGCCAGCAGTGATCAGGGAAGGCGTCAGCCCCAGCATTTT
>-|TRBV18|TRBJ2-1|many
CASFPGGGAYNEQFF
TGTGCCAGCTTCCCCGGTGGAGGGGCCTACAATGAGCAGTTCTTC
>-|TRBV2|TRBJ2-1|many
CASSKEGVVEQFF
TGTGCCAGCAGTAAAGAGGGGGTCGTGGAACAGTTCTTC
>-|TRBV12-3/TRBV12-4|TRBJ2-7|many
CASSPQGYEQYF
TGTGCCAGCAGTCCACAGGGTTACGAGCAGTACTTC
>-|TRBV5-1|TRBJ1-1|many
CASSNWAEPGTEAFF
TGCGCCAGCAGCAATTGGGCGGAGCCAGGCACTGAAGCTTTCTTT
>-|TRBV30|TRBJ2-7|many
CAWSVLYEQYF
TGTGCCTGGAGTGTTCTTTACGAGCAGTACTTC
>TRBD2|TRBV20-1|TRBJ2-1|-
CSARDVGGNHNEQFF
TGCAGTGCTAGAGATGTCGGGGGGAACCACAATGAGCAGTTCTTC
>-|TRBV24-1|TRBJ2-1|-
CATSDLSQINEQFF
TGTGCCACCAGTGATTTGTCCCAGATTAATGAGCAGTTCTTC
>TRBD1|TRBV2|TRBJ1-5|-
CASTPTQGWQGDQTQHF
TGTGCCAGCACCCCAACGCAAGGGTGGCAGGGGGATCAGACCCAGCATTTT
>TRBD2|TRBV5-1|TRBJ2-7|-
CASRWSGEVYEQYF
TGCGCCAGCAGATGGAGCGGGGAAGTCTACGAGCAGTACTTC
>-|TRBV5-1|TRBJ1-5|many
CASSLEGNGWNQPQHF
TGCGCCAGCAGCTTGGAGGGCAACGGGTGGAATCAGCCCCAGCATTTT
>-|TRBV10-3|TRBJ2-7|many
CAISGDRYEQYF
TGTGCCATCAGTGGGGACCGCTACGAGCAGTACTTC
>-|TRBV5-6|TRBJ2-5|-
CASSFYICSASGAGETQYF
-
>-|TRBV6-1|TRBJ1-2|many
CVSTKGAAGDNYGYTF
TGTGTCAGCACCAAAGGGGCCGCCGGAGATAACTATGGCTACACCTTC
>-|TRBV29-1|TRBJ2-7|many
CSVTGQKLGEQYF
TGCAGCGTTACAGGACAGAAACTCGGCGAGCAGTACTTC
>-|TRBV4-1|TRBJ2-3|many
CASSQRGAAGRVTDTQYF
TGCGCCAGCAGCCAAAGGGGGGCAGCGGGAAGGGTAACAGATACGCAGTATTTT
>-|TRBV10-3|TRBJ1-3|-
CAISSASGNTIYF
TGTGCCATTTCTTCGGCTTCTGGAAACACCATATATTTT
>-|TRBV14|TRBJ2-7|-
CASSLPGAGSYEQYF
TGTGCCAGCAGCCTGCCCGGGGCAGGGTCCTACGAGCAGTACTTC
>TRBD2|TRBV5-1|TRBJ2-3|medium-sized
CASSFPGLAGRADTQYF
TGCGCCAGCAGCTTCCCGGGACTAGCGGGGAGGGCAGATACGCAGTATTTT
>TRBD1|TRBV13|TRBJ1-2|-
CASSLGGTGRYGYTF
TGTGCCAGCAGCTTAGGTGGGACAGGTCGCTATGGCTACACCTTC
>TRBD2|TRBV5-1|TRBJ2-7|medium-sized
CASSSSGTSGDEQYF
TGCGCCAGCAGCTCCTCCGGGACTAGCGGTGACGAGCAGTACTTC
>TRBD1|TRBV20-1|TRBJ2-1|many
CSASTDRASEQFF
TGCAGTGCCTCGACCGACAGGGCAAGTGAGCAGTTCTTC
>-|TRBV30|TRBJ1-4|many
CAWGIREKLFF
TGTGCCTGGGGAATCCGGGAAAAACTGTTTTTT
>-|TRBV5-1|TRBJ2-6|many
CASSFGGSGANVLTF
TGCGCCAGCAGCTTTGGGGGTAGCGGGGCCAACGTCCTGACTTTC
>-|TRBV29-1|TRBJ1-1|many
CSVSDRNTEAFF
TGCAGCGTTTCGGACAGGAACACTGAAGCTTTCTTT
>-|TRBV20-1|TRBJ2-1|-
CSAFGSSYNEQFF
TGCAGTGCCTTTGGAAGCTCCTACAATGAGCAGTTCTTC
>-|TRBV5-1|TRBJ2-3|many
CASSLPRDYTDTQYF
TGCGCCAGCAGCTTGCCGCGGGATTACACAGATACGCAGTATTTT
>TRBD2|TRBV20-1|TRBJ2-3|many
CSAIKGTSGGTGTDTQYF
TGCAGTGCTATTAAAGGGACTAGCGGGGGGACTGGCACAGATACGCAGTATTTT
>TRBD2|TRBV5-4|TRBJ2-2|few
CASSAGLAEPTTGELFF
TGTGCCAGCAGCGCGGGACTAGCCGAACCTACTACCGGGGAGCTGTTTTTT
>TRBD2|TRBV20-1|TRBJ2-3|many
CSARGLAGGRDTQYF
TGCAGTGCTAGAGGCCTAGCGGGGGGCCGGGATACGCAGTATTTT
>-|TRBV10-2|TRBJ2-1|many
CASSEPSYDEQFF
TGCGCCAGCAGTGAGCCTAGCTATGATGAGCAGTTCTTC